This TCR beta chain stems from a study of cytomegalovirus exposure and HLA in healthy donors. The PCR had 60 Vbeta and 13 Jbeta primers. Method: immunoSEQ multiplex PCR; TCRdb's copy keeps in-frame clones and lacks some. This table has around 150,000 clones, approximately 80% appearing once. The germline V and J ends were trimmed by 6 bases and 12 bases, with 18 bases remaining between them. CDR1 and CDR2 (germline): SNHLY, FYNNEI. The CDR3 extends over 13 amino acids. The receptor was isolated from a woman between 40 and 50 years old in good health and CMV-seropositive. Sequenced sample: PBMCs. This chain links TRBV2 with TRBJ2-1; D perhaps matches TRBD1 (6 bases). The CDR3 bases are TGTGCCAGCAGGGGGGCGGCCCCCCGGGTGCAGTTCTTC. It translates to CASRGAAPRVQFF. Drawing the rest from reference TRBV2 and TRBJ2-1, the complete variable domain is EPEVTQTPSHQVTQMGQEVILRCVPISNHLYFYWYRQILGQKVEFLVSFYNNEISEKSEIFDDQFSVERPDGSNFTLKIRSTKLEDSAMYFCASRGAAPRVQFFGPGTRLTVL.